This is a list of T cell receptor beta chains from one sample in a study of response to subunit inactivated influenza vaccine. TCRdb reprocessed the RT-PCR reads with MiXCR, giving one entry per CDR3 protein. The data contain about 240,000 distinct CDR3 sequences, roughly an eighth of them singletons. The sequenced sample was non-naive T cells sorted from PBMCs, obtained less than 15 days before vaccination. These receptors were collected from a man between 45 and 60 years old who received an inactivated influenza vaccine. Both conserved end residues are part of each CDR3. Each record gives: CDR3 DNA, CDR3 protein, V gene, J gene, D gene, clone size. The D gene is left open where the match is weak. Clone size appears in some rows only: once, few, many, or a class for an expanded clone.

DNA: TGTGCCAGCAGTTACGAGCCAGGGTATTATCGGTCTCCCCTCCACTTT; CDR3: CASSYEPGYYRSPLHF; V: TRBV6-2/TRBV6-3; J: TRBJ1-6; D: -; size: few
DNA: TGTGCCAGCAGAACGAGCATAGCGGGAGGCCCAAGGGGGAGAGATACGCAGTATTTT; CDR3: CASRTSIAGGPRGRDTQYF; V: TRBV6-2/TRBV6-3; J: TRBJ2-3; D: TRBD2; size: -
DNA: TGTGCCAGCAGCCGAAGAGCGGGGGGGCCAGATACGCAGTATTTT; CDR3: CASSRRAGGPDTQYF; V: TRBV12-3/TRBV12-4; J: TRBJ2-3; D: TRBD2; size: -
DNA: TGCGCCAGCAGCCGGACTAGCGGGGGACCAACCACAGATACGCAGTATTTT; CDR3: CASSRTSGGPTTDTQYF; V: TRBV5-1; J: TRBJ2-3; D: TRBD2; size: -
DNA: TGCGCCAGCAGCCAGGGGACAGGTCCCTACAATGAGCAGTTCTTC; CDR3: CASSQGTGPYNEQFF; V: TRBV5-1; J: TRBJ2-1; D: TRBD1; size: many
DNA: TGTGCCAGCAGCTTAAAAAAAATGGGCACTGAAGCTTTCTTT; CDR3: CASSLKKMGTEAFF; V: TRBV7-9; J: TRBJ1-1; D: -; size: -
DNA: TGTGCCACCAGTGACTCCGCCGTTGGAAAGGCGAGGTACAATGAGCAGTTCTTC; CDR3: CATSDSAVGKARYNEQFF; V: TRBV24-1; J: TRBJ2-1; D: -; size: -
DNA: TGCAGTGCTGAACCACAGGGGGCGAACGAGCAGTACTTC; CDR3: CSAEPQGANEQYF; V: TRBV20-1; J: TRBJ2-7; D: TRBD1; size: many
DNA: TGTGCCACCAGTGACCAGCGGGAGCCCACAGATACGCAGTATTTT; CDR3: CATSDQREPTDTQYF; V: TRBV24-1; J: TRBJ2-3; D: TRBD2; size: many
DNA: TGTGCCAGCAGTTTCGGGACAGGGGGCCGCGAGCAGTACTTC; CDR3: CASSFGTGGREQYF; V: TRBV27; J: TRBJ2-7; D: TRBD1; size: -
DNA: TGTGCCTGGGGTGTGGGACAGGGAGTTGTCTACGAGCAGTACTTC; CDR3: CAWGVGQGVVYEQYF; V: TRBV30; J: TRBJ2-7; D: TRBD1; size: -
DNA: TGTGCCAGCAGCTCCGGACTAGCGGTGGGAAGGACAGATACGCAGTATTTT; CDR3: CASSSGLAVGRTDTQYF; V: TRBV7-2; J: TRBJ2-3; D: TRBD2; size: few
DNA: TGTGCCAGCAGCCCGGCCTCGATGGGGTATGGCTACACCTTC; CDR3: CASSPASMGYGYTF; V: TRBV6-2/TRBV6-3; J: TRBJ1-2; D: -; size: few
DNA: TGCAGCGTTGAGGTACATAAGAACACTGAAGCTTTCTTT; CDR3: CSVEVHKNTEAFF; V: TRBV29-1; J: TRBJ1-1; D: -; size: few
DNA: TGTGCCAGCAGCTCTGGCGATGGGAGCTTTAGCAATCAGCCCCAGCATTTT; CDR3: CASSSGDGSFSNQPQHF; V: TRBV5-5; J: TRBJ1-5; D: -; size: -
DNA: TGTGCCAGCAGCGTAGACCCCCAGAAGGGAGATACGCAGTATTTT; CDR3: CASSVDPQKGDTQYF; V: TRBV9; J: TRBJ2-3; D: -; size: -
DNA: TGTGCCAGTAGCCACACAGATACGCAGTTTTTT; CDR3: CASSHTDTQFF; V: TRBV19; J: TRBJ2-3; D: -; size: -
DNA: TGTGCCAGCAGTATCTACGGGACTAGCGAGGGAGAGACCCAGTACTTC; CDR3: CASSIYGTSEGETQYF; V: TRBV12-3/TRBV12-4; J: TRBJ2-5; D: TRBD2; size: few
DNA: TGTGCCAGCAGTCCGACAGGGGAGGGCACTGAAGCTTTCTTT; CDR3: CASSPTGEGTEAFF; V: TRBV6-2/TRBV6-3; J: TRBJ1-1; D: TRBD1; size: many